This entry lists 5 T cell receptor beta chains sequenced from one sample in a study of response to subunit inactivated influenza vaccine. From the RT-PCR reads, TCRdb called clonotypes with MiXCR, one entry per CDR3 protein. This sample has roughly 570,000 distinct CDR3 sequences, with approximately 13% found just once. The source material was PBMCs from blood, sampled roughly 6 weeks after vaccination. Receptor source: a man aged 45-60 years who received an inactivated influenza vaccine.

This clonotype was observed a few times. CDR3 region: CSVEVGHTTHF. In nucleotides, the CDR3 is TGCAGCGTTGAAGTGGGACACACAACTCACTTT. The genes are TRBV29-1 and TRBJ1-6; D may be TRBD1 (6 bases). This CDR3 has 11 residues. Germline lookup yields CDR1 SQVTM and CDR2 ANQGSEA. The V end lost 1 base, the J end lost 19 bases, and 14 bases lay between the germline ends.

This clonotype was recorded at least ten times. The V gene is TRBV7-2, the J gene TRBJ1-5, with D unclear. In germline, CDR1 is SGHTA, CDR2 FQGNSA. The CDR3 loop spans 13 amino acids. With 3 bases removed from V and 4 bases from J, the gap between germline ends came to 7 bases. CDR3 region: CASSFQENQPQHF. The CDR3, as DNA: TGTGCCAGCAGCTTCCAGGAAAATCAGCCCCAGCATTTT. The variable domain in full, with the rest retrieved from reference TRBV7-2 and TRBJ1-5, is GAGVSQSPSNKVTEKGKDVELRCDPISGHTALYWYRQSLGQGLEFLIYFQGNSAPDKSGLPSDRFSAERTGGSVSTLTIQRTQQEDSAVYLCASSFQENQPQHFGDGTRLSIL.

This clonotype was counted a few times. This rearrangement joins TRBV5-1 to TRBJ2-7, with 9 bases identical to TRBD1. The CDR3 is 13 residues long. Unmatched junction bases numbered 3, after V lost 3 bases and J lost 5 bases. Germline V gives CDR1 SGHRS, CDR2 YFSETQ. DNA of the CDR3: TGCGCCAGCAGCTGGGACAGGGACGACGAGCAGTACTTC. This translates into CASSWDRDDEQYF.

The CDR3 DNA is TGCAGTGCTAGAGATTACCTCGGGACAGGGGGCGAGCAGTACTTC. Protein sequence: CSARDYLGTGGEQYF. This chain connects TRBV20-1 to TRBJ2-7, with 11 positions matching TRBD1. There are 15 residues in the CDR3. V lost 0 bases, J lost 6 bases, and 7 bases stayed unmatched. Germline CDR1 DFQATT, CDR2 SNEGSKA (reference sequence).

The rearrangement links TRBV2 to TRBJ2-7; possibly TRBD1 for D (5 bases). There are 13 residues in the CDR3. V lost 7 bases and J lost 2, with 12 bases in between. The germline V gene encodes CDR1 SNHLY and CDR2 FYNNEI. The CDR3 DNA reads as TGTGCCAGCATAAGGGGAAGCCCCTACGAGCAGTACTTC. This gives the protein CASIRGSPYEQYF.